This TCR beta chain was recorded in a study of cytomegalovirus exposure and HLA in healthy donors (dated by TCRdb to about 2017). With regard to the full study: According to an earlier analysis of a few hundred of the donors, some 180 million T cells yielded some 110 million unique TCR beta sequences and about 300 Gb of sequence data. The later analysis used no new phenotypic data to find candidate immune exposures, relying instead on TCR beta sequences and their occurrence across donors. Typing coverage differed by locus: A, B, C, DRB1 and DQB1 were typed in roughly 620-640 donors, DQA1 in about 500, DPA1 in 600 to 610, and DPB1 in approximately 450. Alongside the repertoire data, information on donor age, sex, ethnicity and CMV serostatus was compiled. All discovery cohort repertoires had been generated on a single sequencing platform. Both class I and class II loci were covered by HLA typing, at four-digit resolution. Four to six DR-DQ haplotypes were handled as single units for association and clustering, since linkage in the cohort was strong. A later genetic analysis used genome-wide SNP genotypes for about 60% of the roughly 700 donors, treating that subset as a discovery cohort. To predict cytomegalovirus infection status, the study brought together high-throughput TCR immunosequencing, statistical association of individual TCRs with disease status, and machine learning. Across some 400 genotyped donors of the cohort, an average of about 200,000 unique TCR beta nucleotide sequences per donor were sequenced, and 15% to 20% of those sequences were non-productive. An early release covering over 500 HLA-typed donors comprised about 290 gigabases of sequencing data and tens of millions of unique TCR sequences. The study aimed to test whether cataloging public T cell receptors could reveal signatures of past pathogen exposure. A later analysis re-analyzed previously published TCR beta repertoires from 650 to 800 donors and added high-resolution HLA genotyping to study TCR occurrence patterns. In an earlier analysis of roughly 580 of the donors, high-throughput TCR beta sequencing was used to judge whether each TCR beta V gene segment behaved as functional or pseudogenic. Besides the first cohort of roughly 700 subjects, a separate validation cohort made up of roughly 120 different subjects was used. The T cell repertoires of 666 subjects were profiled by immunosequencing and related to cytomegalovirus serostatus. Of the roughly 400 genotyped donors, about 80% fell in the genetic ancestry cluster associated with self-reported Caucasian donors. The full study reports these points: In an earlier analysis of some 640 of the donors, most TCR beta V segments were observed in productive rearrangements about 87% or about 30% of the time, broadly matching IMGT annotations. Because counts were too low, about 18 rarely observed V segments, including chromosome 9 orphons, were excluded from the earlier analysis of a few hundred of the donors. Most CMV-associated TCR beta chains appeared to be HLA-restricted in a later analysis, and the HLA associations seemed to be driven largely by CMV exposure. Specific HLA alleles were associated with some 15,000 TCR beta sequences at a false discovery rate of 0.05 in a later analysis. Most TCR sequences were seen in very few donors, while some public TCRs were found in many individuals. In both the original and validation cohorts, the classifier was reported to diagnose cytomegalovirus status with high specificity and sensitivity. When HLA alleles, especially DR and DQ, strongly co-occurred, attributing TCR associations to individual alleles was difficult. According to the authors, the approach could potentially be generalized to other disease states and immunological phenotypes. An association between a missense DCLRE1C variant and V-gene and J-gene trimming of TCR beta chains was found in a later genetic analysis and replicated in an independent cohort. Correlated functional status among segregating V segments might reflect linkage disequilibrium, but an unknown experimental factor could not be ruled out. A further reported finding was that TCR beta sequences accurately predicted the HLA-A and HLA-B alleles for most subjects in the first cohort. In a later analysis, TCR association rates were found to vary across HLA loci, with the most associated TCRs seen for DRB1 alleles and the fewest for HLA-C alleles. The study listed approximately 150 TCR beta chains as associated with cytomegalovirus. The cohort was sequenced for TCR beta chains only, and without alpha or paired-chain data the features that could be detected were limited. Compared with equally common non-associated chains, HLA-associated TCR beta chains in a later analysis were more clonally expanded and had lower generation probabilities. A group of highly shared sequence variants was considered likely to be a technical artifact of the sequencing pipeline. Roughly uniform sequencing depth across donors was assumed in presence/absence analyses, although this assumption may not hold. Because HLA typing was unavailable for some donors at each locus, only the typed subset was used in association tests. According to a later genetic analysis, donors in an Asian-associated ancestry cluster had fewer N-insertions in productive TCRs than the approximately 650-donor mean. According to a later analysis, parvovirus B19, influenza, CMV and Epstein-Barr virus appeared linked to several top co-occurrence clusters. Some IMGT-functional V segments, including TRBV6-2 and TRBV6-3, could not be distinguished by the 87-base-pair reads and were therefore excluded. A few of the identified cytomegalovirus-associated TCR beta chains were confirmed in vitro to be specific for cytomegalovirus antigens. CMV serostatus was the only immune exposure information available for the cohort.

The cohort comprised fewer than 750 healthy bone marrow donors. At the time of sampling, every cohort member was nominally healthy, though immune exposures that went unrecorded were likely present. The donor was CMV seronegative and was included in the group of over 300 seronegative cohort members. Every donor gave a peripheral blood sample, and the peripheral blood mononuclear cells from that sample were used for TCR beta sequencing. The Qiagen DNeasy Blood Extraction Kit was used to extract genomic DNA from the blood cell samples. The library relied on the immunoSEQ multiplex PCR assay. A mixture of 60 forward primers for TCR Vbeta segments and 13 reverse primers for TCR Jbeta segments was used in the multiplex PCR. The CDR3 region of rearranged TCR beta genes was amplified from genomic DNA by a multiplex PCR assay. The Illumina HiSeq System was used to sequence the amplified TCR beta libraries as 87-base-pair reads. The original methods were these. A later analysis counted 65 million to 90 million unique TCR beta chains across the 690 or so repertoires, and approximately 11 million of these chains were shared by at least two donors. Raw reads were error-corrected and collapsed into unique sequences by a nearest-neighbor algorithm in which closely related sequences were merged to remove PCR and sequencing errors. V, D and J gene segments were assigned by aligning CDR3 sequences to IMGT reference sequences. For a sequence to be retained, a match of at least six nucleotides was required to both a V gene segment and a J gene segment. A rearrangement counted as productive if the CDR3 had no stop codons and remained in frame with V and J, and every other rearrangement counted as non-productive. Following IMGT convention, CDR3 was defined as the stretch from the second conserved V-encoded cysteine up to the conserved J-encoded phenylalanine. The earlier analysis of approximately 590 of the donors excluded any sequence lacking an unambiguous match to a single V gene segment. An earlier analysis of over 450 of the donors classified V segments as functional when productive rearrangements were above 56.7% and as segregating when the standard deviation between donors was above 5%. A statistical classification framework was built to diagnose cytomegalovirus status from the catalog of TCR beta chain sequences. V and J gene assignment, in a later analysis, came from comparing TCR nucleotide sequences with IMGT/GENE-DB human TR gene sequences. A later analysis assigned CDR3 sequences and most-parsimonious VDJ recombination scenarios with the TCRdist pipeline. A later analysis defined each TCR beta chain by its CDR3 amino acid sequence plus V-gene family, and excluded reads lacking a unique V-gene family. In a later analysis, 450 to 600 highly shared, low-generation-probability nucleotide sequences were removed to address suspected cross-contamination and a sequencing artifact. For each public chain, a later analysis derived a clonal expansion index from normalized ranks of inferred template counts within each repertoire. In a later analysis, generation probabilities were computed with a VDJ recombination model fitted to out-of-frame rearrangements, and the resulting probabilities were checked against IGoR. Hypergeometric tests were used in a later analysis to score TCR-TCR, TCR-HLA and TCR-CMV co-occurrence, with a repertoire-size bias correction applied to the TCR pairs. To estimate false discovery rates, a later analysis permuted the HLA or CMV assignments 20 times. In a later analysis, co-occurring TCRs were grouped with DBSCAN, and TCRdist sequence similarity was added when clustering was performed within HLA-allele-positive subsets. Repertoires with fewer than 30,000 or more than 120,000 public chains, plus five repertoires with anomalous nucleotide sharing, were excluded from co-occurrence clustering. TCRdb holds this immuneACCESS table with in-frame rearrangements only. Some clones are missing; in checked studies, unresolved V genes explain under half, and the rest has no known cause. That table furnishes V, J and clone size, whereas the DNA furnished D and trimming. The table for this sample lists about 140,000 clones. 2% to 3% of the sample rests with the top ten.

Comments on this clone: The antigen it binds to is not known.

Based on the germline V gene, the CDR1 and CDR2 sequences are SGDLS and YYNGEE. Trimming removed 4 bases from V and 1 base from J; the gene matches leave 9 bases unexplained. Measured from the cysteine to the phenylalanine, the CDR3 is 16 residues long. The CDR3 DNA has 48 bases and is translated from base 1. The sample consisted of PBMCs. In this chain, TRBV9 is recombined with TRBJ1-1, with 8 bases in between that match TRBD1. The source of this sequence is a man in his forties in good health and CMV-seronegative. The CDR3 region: CASSPHTGTGNTEAFF. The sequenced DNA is TGTGCCAGCAGCCCTCATACCGGGACAGGGAACACTGAAGCTTTCTTT.